The 11 T cell receptor beta chains listed next were all sequenced from one sample in a study of OX40 agonist ivuxolimab in advanced cancers. The repertoire was sequenced with immunoSEQ multiplex PCR; TCRdb's copy has only in-frame clones and lacks some. The sample records about 74,000 clones, approximately 81% being singletons. Sequencing used CD4+ or CD8+ T cells sorted from blood, obtained in a trial of the OX40 agonist ivuxolimab. Receptors were obtained from an adult with an advanced solid tumor such as melanoma, head and neck, liver or kidney cancer.

This chain links TRBV9 with TRBJ2-1; 8 positions agree with TRBD2. This CDR3 region has 15 residues. Looked up from germline, CDR1 is SGDLS and CDR2 is YYNGEE. After removal of 3 bases from V and 6 bases from J, the junction contained 8 bases not matched to a gene. This CDR3 is CASSAGTSIPNEQFF. CDR3 nucleotides: TGTGCCAGCAGCGCCGGGACTAGTATTCCCAATGAGCAGTTCTTC.

The table lists this clone with a count of one. The rearrangement links TRBV19 to TRBJ2-3; D remains ambiguous. V lost 0 bases and J 1 base, leaving 8 bases between the germline ends. The CDR3 runs 15 residues. The germline gives CDR1 LNHDA, CDR2 SQIVND (reference sequence). CDR3 sequence (DNA): TGTGCCAGTAGTATAGAGGCCTCCCGCACAGATACGCAGTATTTT. Translating it yields CASSIEASRTDTQYF.

The chain links TRBV27 to TRBJ1-6; TRBD1 agrees at 7 bases. CDR1 and CDR2 (germline): MNHEY, SMNVEV (reference sequence). The V gene end was trimmed by 5 bases and the J gene end by 2 bases; junction bases not matched to a gene: 9. CDR3 size: 17 residues. CDR3 loop: CASSPWTGSTYNSPLHF. CDR3 coding DNA: TGTGCCAGCAGTCCATGGACAGGTTCAACCTATAATTCACCCCTCCACTTT.

The chain is built from TRBV7-6 and TRBJ2-1; 8 nucleotides line up with TRBD2. CDR1 and CDR2 (germline): SGHVS, FNYEAQ. The CDR3 runs 16 residues. The junction had 6 bases not matched to a gene; V was cut back by 5 bases and J by 0 bases. The CDR3 DNA is TGTGCCAGCAGCCAAGGGGCGGGGGGCTCCTACAATGAGCAGTTCTTC. This sequence encodes CASSQGAGGSYNEQFF. Using reference TRBV7-6 and TRBJ2-1 for the parts outside the CDR3, the full variable domain is GAGVSQSPRYKVTKRGQDVALRCDPISGHVSLYWYRQALGQGPEFLTYFNYEAQQDKSGLPNDRFSAERPEGSISTLTIQRTEQRDSAMYRCASSQGAGGSYNEQFFGPGTRLTVL.

J is TRBJ2-7 and V is TRBV5-1, with D possibly TRBD1 on 6 matching bases. Looked up from germline, CDR1 is SGHRS and CDR2 is YFSETQ. The CDR3 extends over 14 amino acids. V was shortened by 4 bases and J by 6 bases, with 17 bases between the two germline ends. CDR3 amino acids: CASSRQLQGVEQYF. CDR3 nucleotides: TGCGCCAGCAGCCGCCAATTACAGGGAGTCGAGCAGTACTTC.

The CDR3 DNA follows: TGTGCCAGCAGCCAAGATCTGGCGGCGGCCCCCGAGCAGTACTTC. It encodes CASSQDLAAAPEQYF. The gene calls are TRBV4-2 and TRBJ2-7; D gene ambiguous. Between the trimmed V and J ends, which lost 0 bases and 6 bases, there was a span of 15 bases. In germline, CDR1 is LGHNA, CDR2 YNFKEQ. This CDR3 has 15 amino acids.

The table lists this clone with a count of one. V usage is TRBV7-2 and J usage is TRBJ2-4; possibly TRBD1 or TRBD2 for D (5 bases each). Germline V CDR1 and CDR2: SGHTA, FQGNSA. This CDR3 is 14 amino acids long. Deletions cut 3 bases from V and 9 bases from J, with 15 bases between. CDR3 in amino acids: CASSFNPTGLIQYF. The CDR3 coding sequence is TGTGCCAGCAGCTTTAACCCAACAGGACTCATTCAGTACTTC. Drawing the rest from reference TRBV7-2 and TRBJ2-4, the complete variable domain is GAGVSQSPSNKVTEKGKDVELRCDPISGHTALYWYRQSLGQGLEFLIYFQGNSAPDKSGLPSDRFSAERTGGSVSTLTIQRTQQEDSAVYLCASSFNPTGLIQYFGAGTRLSVL.

The CDR3 nucleotides read TGCGCCAGCAGTGTTGCGCGGGACAGAGTCAATCAGCCCCAGCATTTT. Residues: CASSVARDRVNQPQHF. The chain is built from TRBV10-1 and TRBJ1-5, with TRBD1 matching 7 bases. The V segment lost 4 bases and the J segment 3 bases; nucleotides outside the gene matches: 9. The germline CDR1 and CDR2 sequences are WNHNN and SYGVQD (reference sequence). This CDR3 is 16 amino acids long.

The chain carries TRBV5-6 and TRBJ2-3; D tentatively fits TRBD1 or TRBD2 (5 bases each). The CDR3 runs to 13 residues. Trimming stripped 0 bases from V and 3 bases from J, with 5 bases between. The germline V gene encodes CDR1 SGHDT and CDR2 YYEEEE. CDR3 sequence (DNA): TGTGCCAGCAGCTTGGGGGGGACAGATACGCAGTATTTT. Amino acid sequence: CASSLGGTDTQYF.

This clone has just a few counts. V is TRBV7-2 and J is TRBJ2-7, with 7 bases aligning to TRBD1. V lost 5 bases to trimming and J lost 6 bases; unmatched junction nucleotides: 10. Germline CDR1 is SGHTA and CDR2 is FQGNSA. This CDR3 has 14 residues. As DNA, the CDR3 is TGTGCCAGCAGCCTTCGACAGGGAGTGGGCGAGCAGTACTTC. Protein: CASSLRQGVGEQYF.

The rearrangement uses TRBV7-2 and TRBJ1-5; 7 bases align to TRBD1. Looked up from germline, CDR1 is SGHTA and CDR2 is FQGNSA. V lost 5 bases, J lost 4 bases, and 8 bases stayed unmatched. The CDR3 spans 15 residues. DNA for the CDR3: TGTGCCAGCAGCCTTGCAGGGGGTAGTAATCAGCCCCAGCATTTT. Amino acids: CASSLAGGSNQPQHF.